Following are 10 T cell receptor beta chains from one sample sequenced in a study of PD-L1 blockade in urothelial cancer. The method was immunoSEQ multiplex PCR; TCRdb's version includes in-frame clones alone and lacks a portion of them. The sample holds roughly 20,000 clones; just over 85% are singletons and the top ten take 3.7%. The sequencing used PBMCs, collected around atezolizumab (anti-PD-L1) treatment. The receptor source for this set is a man aged 45-65 years with urothelial cancer.

V and J are TRBV5-1 and TRBJ2-5; no reliable D call. V was shortened by 0 bases and J by 5 bases, with 8 bases between the two germline ends. The germline CDR1 and CDR2 sequences are SGHRS and YFSETQ. This CDR3 contains 13 residues. CDR3 sequence: CASSLGPQETQYF. CDR3 DNA: TGCGCCAGCAGCTTGGGCCCCCAGGAGACCCAGTACTTC.

J is TRBJ2-3 and V is TRBV28; TRBD1 is a possible D gene (5 bases). The V and J ends lost 2 bases and 1 base respectively, with 13 bases between them. This CDR3 spans 16 amino acids. CDR1 MDHEN and CDR2 SYDVKM come from the germline V gene. This CDR3 is CASSLIWQGGTDTQYF. Here the CDR3 DNA reads TGTGCCAGCAGTTTAATATGGCAGGGCGGCACAGATACGCAGTATTTT. The full variable domain, with the rest looked up from reference TRBV28 and TRBJ2-3, is DVKVTQSSRYLVKRTGEKVFLECVQDMDHENMFWYRQDPGLGLRLIYFSYDVKMKEKGDIPEGYSVSREKKERFSLILESASTNQTSMYLCASSLIWQGGTDTQYFGPGTRLTVL.

J is TRBJ2-7 and V is TRBV2; TRBD1 matches 9 bases. The CDR3 has 16 amino acids. CDR1 is SNHLY, CDR2 FYNNEI, per germline. J lost 0 bases, V lost 6 bases, and 9 bases had no gene match. The CDR3 region has the DNA TGTGCCAGCAGCCTTACCACAGGGGGCGCCTCCTACGAGCAGTACTTC. The encoded protein is CASSLTTGGASYEQYF.

In DNA, the CDR3 is TGTGCCAGCAGCTTATTCTGGACAGACACCGGGGAGCTGTTTTTT. It codes for CASSLFWTDTGELFF. This chain uses TRBV7-2 with TRBJ2-2, with D perhaps matching TRBD1 (6 bases). This CDR3 has 15 amino acids. Trimming stripped 2 bases from V and 3 bases from J, with 10 bases between. Germline V gene lookup returns CDR1 SGHTA and CDR2 FQGNSA.

The V and J genes are TRBV5-8 and TRBJ1-5; TRBD1 aligns across 7 bases. Germline lookup yields CDR1 SGHTS and CDR2 YDEGEE. The CDR3 runs to 17 residues. V gave up 4 bases and J gave up 1 base; unmatched junction bases: 11. The CDR3 DNA reads TGTGCCAGCAGCGACGACAGGGCGAAAAAAAGCAATCAGCCCCAGCATTTT. Translation: CASSDDRAKKSNQPQHF.

J is TRBJ2-7 and V is TRBV27, with D unresolved. The CDR3 contains 14 residues. Between the trimmed V and J ends, which lost 0 bases and 5 bases, there was a span of 11 bases. Germline V gene sequence: CDR1 MNHEY, CDR2 SMNVEV (reference sequence). The CDR3 here is CASSLSMAVNEQYF. For the CDR3, the DNA is TGTGCCAGCAGTTTATCGATGGCAGTTAACGAGCAGTACTTC.

The rearrangement joins TRBV6-4 to TRBJ1-1, with D possibly TRBD1 on 5 matching bases. V was shortened by 7 bases and J by 5 bases, with 11 bases between the two germline ends. This CDR3 contains 12 residues. The V gene's germline CDR1 is MRHNA and CDR2 SNTAGT. The CDR3 here is CASKGVGTEAFF. The DNA for the CDR3 is TGTGCCAGCAAAGGGGTGGGGACTGAAGCTTTCTTT.

V and J are TRBV10-3 and TRBJ2-7; TRBD2 aligns across 9 bases. The CDR3 has 13 residues. J lost 1 base, V lost 8 bases, and 3 bases had no gene match. Germline V gene data show CDR1 as ENHRY and CDR2 as SYGVKD. CDR3 coding DNA: TGTGCCATCGGCGGGAGGGGGTCCTACGAGCAGTACTTC. Protein product: CAIGGRGSYEQYF.

This sequence joins TRBV10-3 and TRBJ1-2; D uncertain. The ends were cut back, 0 bases at V and 2 bases at J, with 10 bases in the middle. Germline loops: CDR1 ENHRY, CDR2 SYGVKD. The CDR3 contains 15 residues. CDR3 region: CAISESGGGNYGYTF. The CDR3 DNA reads TGTGCCATCAGTGAGTCTGGCGGAGGAAACTATGGCTACACCTTC.

The chain recombines TRBV9 with TRBJ2-2; no clear D gene. The germline gives CDR1 SGDLS, CDR2 YYNGEE. There are 15 residues in the CDR3. Trimming pared 0 bases from V and 3 bases from J, leaving 9 bases between. CDR3: CASSVDPNYTGELFF. CDR3 nucleotide sequence: TGTGCCAGCAGCGTAGACCCGAACTACACCGGGGAGCTGTTTTTT.